This T cell receptor beta chain was captured in a study of T cell changes during pregnancy in multiple sclerosis. Turning to this clone: The missing conserved phenylalanine or tryptophan at the end of this CDR3 makes a read error likely.

Trimming stripped 0 bases from V and 3 bases from J, with 12 bases between. Germline V CDR1 and CDR2: SGHRS, YFSETQ. The CDR3 has 15 amino acids. Profiled with immunoSEQ multiplex PCR; TCRdb holds only in-frame clones, not every one. The sample has roughly 69,000 clones; around 90% are singletons. The rearrangement joins TRBV5-1 to TRBJ1-1; D is ambiguous. Sequencing used peripheral blood, obtained after pregnancy. The TCR originated in a female donor with multiple sclerosis, enrolled in a pregnancy study. The CDR3 sequence is CASSLALNVDTEAFL. Here the CDR3 DNA reads TGCGCCAGCAGCTTGGCCTTAAATGTGGACACTGAAGCTTTCCTT.